The TCR beta chain described here comes from a study of cytomegalovirus exposure and HLA in healthy donors. Study observations and caveats: The authors reported that TCR beta sequences could predict HLA-A and HLA-B alleles. These predictions were accurate for most subjects in the first cohort. Cytomegalovirus status, reportedly, was diagnosed with high specificity and sensitivity by the classifier.

The length of the CDR3 is 18 residues. The V segment lost 0 bases and the J segment 7 bases; nucleotides outside the gene matches: 12. Germline CDR1 reads SGHRS; CDR2 reads YFSETQ. As regards this clone: Antigen: not known.

The PCR was carried out with 60 Vbeta primers and 13 Jbeta primers. Sequencing used immunoSEQ multiplex PCR; TCRdb keeps in-frame clones, though not all of them. The profile covers about 200,000 clones, with approximately 79% appearing a single time and about 1.7% taken by the ten largest. The chain employs TRBV5-1 and TRBJ2-2; 10 bases agree with TRBD1. Sequencing was carried out using PBMCs. This TCR was sampled from a man aged 45-60 years in good health and CMV-seronegative. The CDR3 loop is CASSLEGLTGGRSGELFF. CDR3 nucleotide sequence: TGCGCCAGCAGCTTGGAGGGCCTGACAGGGGGCCGGAGCGGGGAGCTGTTTTTT.